A selection of T cell receptor beta chains follows, all from one sample in a study of PD-L1 blockade in urothelial cancer. Clones were sequenced by immunoSEQ multiplex PCR, and TCRdb holds only the in-frame ones, with some missing. The data hold 43,000 or so clones, with around 82% observed a single time. This material consisted of PBMCs, taken around atezolizumab (anti-PD-L1) treatment. The origin of the receptors is a man between 60 and 75 years old with urothelial cancer. Each CDR3 is given with its conserved first and last residue. Each record gives: clone size, J gene, D gene, V gene, CDR3 DNA, CDR3 protein. A D gene is named only where the DNA matches it firmly. Expanded clones are given a class, and other clones once, few, many or no size at all.

abundance: -; j_gene: TRBJ2-5; d_gene: -; v_gene: TRBV28; CDR3nt: TGTGCCAGCAGCTCACTGGACAACACTCAAGAGACCCAGTACTTC; CDR3aa: CASSSLDNTQETQYF
abundance: -; j_gene: TRBJ2-3; d_gene: TRBD2; v_gene: TRBV10-3; CDR3nt: TGTGCCATCAGGGGCGGGGGGGCCATGTTGGCAGATACGCAGTATTTT; CDR3aa: CAIRGGGAMLADTQYF
abundance: -; j_gene: TRBJ2-1; d_gene: TRBD2; v_gene: TRBV7-8; CDR3nt: TGTGCCAGCAGCCGCCTATCGAGACTAGCGGTCCTCAATGAGCAGTTCTTC; CDR3aa: CASSRLSRLAVLNEQFF
abundance: -; j_gene: TRBJ2-5; d_gene: TRBD2; v_gene: TRBV11-2; CDR3nt: TGTGCCAGCAGCTTAGATGGGACTAGCGGGAGTTGGGAGACCCAGTACTTC; CDR3aa: CASSLDGTSGSWETQYF
abundance: once; j_gene: TRBJ2-7; d_gene: -; v_gene: TRBV14; CDR3nt: TGTGCCAGCAGCCAAGCGTCAGGGGTATACTACGAGCAGTACTTC; CDR3aa: CASSQASGVYYEQYF
abundance: -; j_gene: TRBJ2-7; d_gene: TRBD1; v_gene: TRBV30; CDR3nt: TGTGCCTGGAGAGGACAGGGGACCTACGAGCAGTACTTC; CDR3aa: CAWRGQGTYEQYF
abundance: -; j_gene: TRBJ2-7; d_gene: -; v_gene: TRBV19; CDR3nt: TGTGCCAGTAGTATAAAGGACAACACCTACGAGCAGTACTTC; CDR3aa: CASSIKDNTYEQYF
abundance: -; j_gene: TRBJ2-3; d_gene: TRBD2; v_gene: TRBV28; CDR3nt: TGTGCCAGCAGTGAAGCGGGAGGGCCGATGGATACGCAGTATTTT; CDR3aa: CASSEAGGPMDTQYF
abundance: -; j_gene: TRBJ2-5; d_gene: TRBD1; v_gene: TRBV5-1; CDR3nt: TGCGCCAGCAGTTTTAGGGGGCGGGAGACCCAGTACTTC; CDR3aa: CASSFRGRETQYF
abundance: -; j_gene: TRBJ2-7; d_gene: TRBD2; v_gene: TRBV11-1; CDR3nt: TGTGCCAGCAGCCCCGCAGCGGGAGAGGCCTACGAGCAGTACTTC; CDR3aa: CASSPAAGEAYEQYF
abundance: -; j_gene: TRBJ1-1; d_gene: -; v_gene: TRBV27; CDR3nt: TGTGCCAGCAGTTTTACAGGTAACACTGAAGCTTTCTTT; CDR3aa: CASSFTGNTEAFF
abundance: once; j_gene: TRBJ1-4; d_gene: TRBD1; v_gene: TRBV7-9; CDR3nt: TGTGCCAGCAGCTCAAGGGGGCGTGGAGGAACTAATGAAAAACTGTTTTTT; CDR3aa: CASSSRGRGGTNEKLFF
abundance: few; j_gene: TRBJ1-3; d_gene: TRBD1; v_gene: TRBV4-2; CDR3nt: TGTGCCAGCAGCCAGGGCACCCCGGGACAGCAATTCGGAAACACCATATATTTT; CDR3aa: CASSQGTPGQQFGNTIYF
abundance: once; j_gene: TRBJ2-5; d_gene: TRBD2; v_gene: TRBV5-4; CDR3nt: TGTGCCAGCAGCTTGGTATCGGGACTATTAGAGACCCAGTACTTC; CDR3aa: CASSLVSGLLETQYF
abundance: -; j_gene: TRBJ2-7; d_gene: -; v_gene: TRBV20-1; CDR3nt: TGCAGTGCCTTGACGGAGTACGAGCAGTACTTC; CDR3aa: CSALTEYEQYF
abundance: few; j_gene: TRBJ1-6; d_gene: -; v_gene: TRBV28; CDR3nt: TGTGCCAGCAGTTTAGCACAGCCTAATTCACCCCTCCACTTT; CDR3aa: CASSLAQPNSPLHF
abundance: -; j_gene: TRBJ2-7; d_gene: -; v_gene: TRBV27; CDR3nt: TGTGCCAGCAGCTCCCCCCGGGGGGCGGACGAGCAGTACTTC; CDR3aa: CASSSPRGADEQYF
abundance: -; j_gene: TRBJ2-1; d_gene: -; v_gene: TRBV28; CDR3nt: TGTGCCAGCAGCCCAGATACAGGCTACGGCTACAATGAGCAGTTCTTC; CDR3aa: CASSPDTGYGYNEQFF
abundance: -; j_gene: TRBJ2-4; d_gene: -; v_gene: TRBV5-4; CDR3nt: TGTGCCAGCAGCTTGATTCGATCGTCGGGCGGGTCCAAAAACATTCAGTACTTC; CDR3aa: CASSLIRSSGGSKNIQYF
abundance: -; j_gene: TRBJ2-5; d_gene: -; v_gene: TRBV10-2; CDR3nt: TGCGCCAGCAGTCCGGGACAACAAGAGACCCAGTACTTC; CDR3aa: CASSPGQQETQYF
abundance: -; j_gene: TRBJ2-7; d_gene: TRBD2; v_gene: TRBV11-2; CDR3nt: TGTGCCAGCAGCCCCCCCTTCGGGACTAGCGCCGGCCTCGAGCAGTACTTC; CDR3aa: CASSPPFGTSAGLEQYF
abundance: -; j_gene: TRBJ2-3; d_gene: -; v_gene: TRBV5-4; CDR3nt: TGTGCCAGCAGCTTAGCGGCCACTCTCACAGATACGCAGTATTTT; CDR3aa: CASSLAATLTDTQYF